The 30 T cell receptor beta chains below come from one sample, sequenced in a study of shared clonotypes between healthy human individuals. CD45RO-negative cells were positively selected for CCR7, leaving out terminally differentiated effector memory CD45RA+ cells. Assay used: immunoSEQ multiplex PCR; TCRdb lists only in-frame clones, some missing. The sample consists of 1.5 million to 2.5 million clones, roughly 95% of them appearing once. Sample: naive CD8+ T cells sorted from blood. All receptors come from a man aged 18 to 29 in good health.

For this clone: The sample holds other DNA sequences that translate to the same CDR3. The V and J genes are TRBV5-6 and TRBJ2-3; D gene unclear. This CDR3 is 13 amino acids long. Germline CDR1 reads SGHDT; CDR2 reads YYEEEE. Deletions cut 3 bases from V and 0 bases from J, with 5 bases between. CDR3 DNA: TGTGCCAGCAGCTCCTCAAGCACAGATACGCAGTATTTT. It specifies CASSSSSTDTQYF.

The J gene is TRBJ2-5, the V gene TRBV7-8, with a tentative D call TRBD2 (5 bases). Deletions cut 8 bases from V and 0 bases from J, with 10 bases between. In germline, CDR1 is SGHVS, CDR2 FQNEAQ. This CDR3 has 13 residues. The CDR3 sequence: CASGERYQETQYF. CDR3 nucleotides: TGTGCCAGCGGGGAGCGGTACCAAGAGACCCAGTACTTC.

The rearrangement uses TRBV30 and TRBJ2-2; no definite D call. Germline V gene sequence: CDR1 GTSNPN, CDR2 SVGIG (reference sequence). V was pared by 4 bases and J by 9 bases, with 9 bases between. This CDR3 is 11 amino acids long. The CDR3 spells CAWKPGRELFF. CDR3 nucleotides: TGTGCCTGGAAGCCCGGCCGGGAGCTGTTTTTT.

This rearrangement joins TRBV2 to TRBJ1-5; no reliable D call. CDR3 length equals 14 residues. V was clipped by 5 bases and J by 0 bases, with 8 bases between them. CDR1 and CDR2 from the germline V gene are SNHLY and FYNNEI. The CDR3 region is CASSHLDSNQPQHF. CDR3 bases: TGTGCCAGCAGTCACTTAGATAGCAATCAGCCCCAGCATTTT.

CDR3 residues: CASSPGPRLEAFF. CDR3 DNA sequence: TGTGCCAGCAGCCCGGGACCAAGGCTTGAAGCTTTCTTT. V and J are TRBV7-8 and TRBJ1-1; D might be TRBD1 (5 bases). This CDR3 has 13 amino acids. V was trimmed by 5 bases and J by 7 bases, leaving 14 bases between them. Germline CDR1 is SGHVS and CDR2 is FQNEAQ.

Note on this clone: At one boundary the junction diverges from the germline segment, which might be a read error. The chain uses TRBV30 and TRBJ2-5, with TRBD2 as a possible D gene (6 bases). The germline gives CDR1 GTSNPN, CDR2 SVGIG (reference sequence). The length of the CDR3 is 10 residues. CDR3 residues: CVWSGETQYF. The CDR3 region has the DNA TGTGTCTGGAGCGGGGAGACCCAGTACTTC.

This chain joins TRBV27 and TRBJ2-3; D remains unclear. The CDR3 is made up of 15 amino acids. V lost 2 bases and J 0 bases, leaving 9 bases between the germline ends. Per germline, CDR1 MNHEY and CDR2 SMNVEV (reference sequence). CDR3 residues: CASSLIVGSTDTQYF. DNA of the CDR3: TGTGCCAGCAGTTTAATCGTGGGAAGCACAGATACGCAGTATTTT.

This chain joins TRBV5-1 and TRBJ2-7, with 7 bases matching TRBD1. Germline trimming cut 1 base from V and 5 bases from J; bases unmatched to any gene: 12. This CDR3 is built from 16 residues. CDR1 and CDR2 (germline): SGHRS, YFSETQ. The DNA of the CDR3 is TGCGCCAGCAGCTTGCAAGGGGGCAGGGGCCCCAACGAGCAGTACTTC. This translates into CASSLQGGRGPNEQYF.

This clone was seen once. This sample also contains other DNA sequences that code for the same CDR3. The J gene is TRBJ2-7, the V gene TRBV5-4, with D tentatively TRBD2 (6 bases). This CDR3 spans 13 amino acids. Germline CDR1 and CDR2: SGHNT and YYREEE (reference sequence). Trimming took off 0 bases at V and 4 bases at J, with 8 bases between the two ends. The CDR3 sequence is CASSLAEGYEQYF. The CDR3, as DNA: TGTGCCAGCAGCTTGGCGGAGGGTTACGAGCAGTACTTC.

The chain joins TRBV10-1 to TRBJ2-2; the D gene is possibly TRBD1 (5 bases). The length of the CDR3 is 16 residues. Germline V lookup: CDR1 WNHNN, CDR2 SYGVQD (reference sequence). V lost 1 base to trimming and J lost 6 bases, with 15 bases between them. The CDR3 DNA reads TGCGCCAGCAGTGAGTTCTCGCAGGGTGGGGCCGGGGAGCTGTTTTTT. This codes for CASSEFSQGGAGELFF.

The chain links TRBV27 to TRBJ1-5, with D possibly being TRBD1 (6 bases). Trimming stripped 6 bases from V and 2 bases from J, with 11 bases between. The germline V gene has CDR1 MNHEY and CDR2 SMNVEV (reference sequence). This CDR3 is built from 14 residues. The CDR3: CASRQGYGNQPQHF. DNA for the CDR3: TGTGCCAGCAGGCAGGGGTATGGCAATCAGCCCCAGCATTTT.

As for this clone: The junction departs from germline at one end; a sequencing error may be responsible. The chain is built from TRBV7-7 and TRBJ2-5; D may be TRBD1 (6 bases). The CDR3 covers 15 residues. Germline CDR1 is SSHAT and CDR2 is FNYEAQ (reference sequence). CDR3 loop: CASSFRTGNQETQYF. Here the CDR3 DNA reads TGTGCTAGCAGCTTCCGAACAGGGAACCAAGAGACCCAGTACTTC.

This chain uses TRBV7-9 with TRBJ2-5, with unresolved D. The DNA end lines up better with TRBJ2-7; the J call may be wrong. In germline, CDR1 is SEHNR, CDR2 FQNEAQ (reference sequence). The CDR3 extends over 12 amino acids. CDR3 loop: CASSLSWSEQYF. The CDR3 region has the DNA TGTGCCAGCAGCTTAAGTTGGTCCGAGCAGTACTTC.

The chain joins TRBV5-4 to TRBJ2-7; 8 nucleotides agree with TRBD2. In germline, CDR1 is SGHNT, CDR2 YYREEE (reference sequence). CDR3 length equals 15 residues. The V segment lost 4 bases and the J segment 2 bases; nucleotides outside the gene matches: 8. CDR3: CASSAGLAEPYEQYF. CDR3 DNA: TGTGCCAGCAGCGCAGGACTAGCAGAACCCTACGAGCAGTACTTC.

Of note for this clone: The junction shows a germline mismatch at one end, possibly a read error. Other DNA sequences in this sample translate to the same CDR3. CDR3 loop: CASSYSEGPEAFF. The CDR3 region has the DNA TGTGCCAGCAGTTACTCTGAGGGCCCTGAGGCTTTCTTT. The rearrangement joins TRBV6-5 to TRBJ1-1; D ambiguous. Germline V gene sequence: CDR1 MNHEY, CDR2 SVGAGI. CDR3 size: 13 residues.

The J gene is TRBJ1-4, the V gene TRBV27; D is possibly TRBD1 (6 bases). The CDR3 runs to 14 residues. Trimming cost V 5 bases and J 7 bases, with 14 bases left between them. CDR1 is MNHEY, CDR2 SMNVEV, per germline (reference sequence). CDR3 in DNA: TGTGCCAGCAGTCCCCCGGGGGCTTTTGAAAAACTGTTTTTT. Its translation: CASSPPGAFEKLFF.

The gene calls are TRBV29-1 and TRBJ1-1, with a weak D call TRBD1 (5 bases). V dropped 7 bases and J dropped 4 bases, with 13 bases sitting between them. This CDR3 region has 12 residues. Germline V gives CDR1 SQVTM, CDR2 ANQGSEA. The chain's CDR3 is CSGELGGTEAFF. The CDR3 DNA sequence: TGCAGCGGGGAACTGGGGGGCACTGAAGCTTTCTTT.

This clone occurred once. The chain employs TRBV7-9 and TRBJ1-6; D unclear. Germline V CDR1 and CDR2: SEHNR, FQNEAQ (reference sequence). CDR3 length: 15 residues. The germline V and J ends were trimmed by 1 base and 3 bases, with 7 bases remaining between them. The CDR3, as DNA: TGTGCCAGCAGCTTAGGGGTGGACTATAATTCACCCCTCCACTTT. Translation: CASSLGVDYNSPLHF.

The chain employs TRBV7-9 and TRBJ1-3; D is uncertain. Germline values: CDR1 SEHNR, CDR2 FQNEAQ (reference sequence). Trimming took 5 bases from V and 0 from J, leaving 14 bases between them. The CDR3 has 16 amino acids. The CDR3 region is CASSPVGSSSGNTIYF. CDR3 DNA: TGTGCCAGCAGCCCCGTGGGCAGCAGCTCTGGAAACACCATATATTTT.

The chain combines TRBV5-1 with TRBJ2-1; 9 bases fit TRBD2. The CDR3 consists of 17 residues. CDR1 and CDR2 (germline): SGHRS, YFSETQ. V dropped 3 bases and J dropped 8; count of bases not matched to a gene: 15. The CDR3 sequence is CASSYTRAGGPRDEQFF. In DNA, the CDR3 is TGCGCCAGCAGCTATACTCGCGCGGGAGGGCCTCGGGATGAGCAGTTCTTC. Complete variable domain (other parts from reference TRBV5-1 and TRBJ2-1): KAGVTQTPRYLIKTRGQQVTLSCSPISGHRSVSWYQQTPGQGLQFLFEYFSETQRNKGNFPGRFSGRQFSNSRSEMNVSTLELGDSALYLCASSYTRAGGPRDEQFFGPGTRLTVL.

The rearrangement uses TRBV7-9 and TRBJ2-1; 11 nucleotides line up with TRBD2. Germline loops: CDR1 SEHNR, CDR2 FQNEAQ (reference sequence). V lost 2 bases to trimming and J lost 9 bases; unmatched junction nucleotides: 9. This CDR3 is built from 16 residues. DNA for the CDR3: TGTGCCAGCAGCTTACCAGGGACTAGCGGACGGCTTGAGCAGTTCTTC. Its translation: CASSLPGTSGRLEQFF.

The chain carries TRBV11-2 and TRBJ2-7; D is perhaps TRBD2 (6 bases). This CDR3 comprises 14 residues. CDR1 and CDR2 from the germline V gene are SGHAT and FQNNGV. V was pared by 0 bases and J by 7 bases, with 13 bases between. The CDR3 sequence is CASSLEGGTREQYF. CDR3 bases: TGTGCCAGCAGCTTAGAGGGAGGTACTCGGGAGCAGTACTTC.

The rearrangement joins TRBV7-9 to TRBJ2-7; TRBD1 matches 8 bases. The V and J ends lost 1 base and 5 bases, in that order; junction bases with no gene match: 7. CDR1 and CDR2 from the germline V gene are SEHNR and FQNEAQ (reference sequence). This CDR3 contains 15 residues. CDR3 coding DNA: TGTGCCAGCAGCTTAGAGGGCCAGGGGGCGCACGAGCAGTACTTC. The encoded protein is CASSLEGQGAHEQYF.

This chain links TRBV6-5 with TRBJ2-1, with D perhaps TRBD1 (5 bases). The CDR3 is made up of 14 amino acids. Trimming pared 3 bases from V and 3 bases from J, leaving 9 bases between. Per germline, CDR1 MNHEY and CDR2 SVGAGI. DNA of the CDR3: TGTGCCAGCAGTTATCAGCAGGGCTACAATGAGCAGTTCTTC. This encodes CASSYQQGYNEQFF.

This chain connects TRBV27 to TRBJ2-7; TRBD1 is a possible D gene (5 bases). V gave up 5 bases and J gave up 7 bases, with 21 bases separating them. The CDR3 is 15 amino acids. The germline V gene encodes CDR1 MNHEY and CDR2 SMNVEV (reference sequence). The CDR3 spells CASSPSGLRIMEQYF. The CDR3, as DNA: TGTGCCAGCAGTCCCTCAGGGCTTCGTATCATGGAGCAGTACTTC.

V gene TRBV2 combines with J gene TRBJ1-5, with unresolved D. CDR1 is SNHLY, CDR2 FYNNEI, per germline. The length of the CDR3 is 14 residues. Trimming removed 0 bases from V and 7 bases from J, with 10 bases in between. The CDR3 nucleotides are TGTGCCAGCAGTGAAGCCGGGTTGGGACAGCCCCAGCATTTT. Translated, it gives CASSEAGLGQPQHF.

The genes are TRBV5-1 and TRBJ2-2; the match to TRBD2 covers 8 bases. CDR3 length equals 17 residues. With 5 bases clipped from V and 5 bases from J, the junction kept 14 bases outside the gene matches. The germline V gene encodes CDR1 SGHRS and CDR2 YFSETQ. The CDR3 DNA reads TGCGCCAGCAGTTCTACGGGGGGGTTCCTCGGGACCGGGGAGCTGTTTTTT. Translated: CASSSTGGFLGTGELFF. The full variable domain, with the rest looked up from reference TRBV5-1 and TRBJ2-2, is KAGVTQTPRYLIKTRGQQVTLSCSPISGHRSVSWYQQTPGQGLQFLFEYFSETQRNKGNFPGRFSGRQFSNSRSEMNVSTLELGDSALYLCASSSTGGFLGTGELFFGEGSRLTVL.

The gene calls are TRBV7-9 and TRBJ2-7; D remains ambiguous. The V and J ends lost 1 base and 0 bases respectively, with 13 bases between them. From germline, CDR1 is SEHNR and CDR2 FQNEAQ (reference sequence). The CDR3 extends over 16 amino acids. CDR3 in amino acids: CASSLEGGGYSYEQYF. CDR3 nucleotide sequence: TGTGCCAGCAGCTTAGAGGGCGGTGGGTACTCCTACGAGCAGTACTTC.

The rearrangement uses TRBV7-9 and TRBJ2-2; no clear D. The CDR3 is made up of 12 amino acids. Deletions cut 5 bases from V and 6 bases from J, with 7 bases between. Per germline, CDR1 SEHNR and CDR2 FQNEAQ (reference sequence). CDR3: CASSRIPGELFF. CDR3 nucleotide sequence: TGTGCCAGCAGCCGAATACCCGGGGAGCTGTTTTTT.

This chain connects TRBV2 to TRBJ1-5, with 8 positions matching TRBD1. J was trimmed by 6 bases and V by 4 bases; bases with no gene match: 5. The CDR3 covers 14 residues. Germline CDR1 and CDR2: SNHLY and FYNNEI. CDR3 coding DNA: TGTGCCAGCAGTGTAGGACAGGGCGGTCAGCCCCAGCATTTT. Amino acid sequence: CASSVGQGGQPQHF. The full variable domain, its missing parts supplied by reference TRBV2 and TRBJ1-5, is EPEVTQTPSHQVTQMGQEVILRCVPISNHLYFYWYRQILGQKVEFLVSFYNNEISEKSEIFDDQFSVERPDGSNFTLKIRSTKLEDSAMYFCASSVGQGGQPQHFGDGTRLSIL.